This T cell receptor beta chain was recovered during a study of shared clonotypes between healthy human individuals. To note about this clone: Antigen: not known.

Study-level results: A handful of donors showed sharing of about 4.8% of naive CD4 clonotypes.

The naive CD8 fraction comprised CD45RO-negative cells positively selected for CCR7 and excluded terminally differentiated effector memory CD45RA+ cells. Generated by immunoSEQ multiplex PCR, the TCRdb table keeps only in-frame clones and is missing some. Of 450,000 to 700,000 clones in the sample, about 95% were seen once. The clonotype was recovered from a woman aged 25 to 39 in good health. The sequencing sample was made of naive CD8+ T cells sorted from blood.

The CDR3, as DNA: TGTGCCAGCAGCAAAGCTTGGGGACAGGAAGACACTGAAGCTTTCTTT. Its protein is CASSKAWGQEDTEAFF. The chain recombines TRBV21-1 with TRBJ1-1; the table's D call, TRBD1, was not checked against the DNA. TRBV21-1 is given as a pseudogene. There are 16 residues in the CDR3.